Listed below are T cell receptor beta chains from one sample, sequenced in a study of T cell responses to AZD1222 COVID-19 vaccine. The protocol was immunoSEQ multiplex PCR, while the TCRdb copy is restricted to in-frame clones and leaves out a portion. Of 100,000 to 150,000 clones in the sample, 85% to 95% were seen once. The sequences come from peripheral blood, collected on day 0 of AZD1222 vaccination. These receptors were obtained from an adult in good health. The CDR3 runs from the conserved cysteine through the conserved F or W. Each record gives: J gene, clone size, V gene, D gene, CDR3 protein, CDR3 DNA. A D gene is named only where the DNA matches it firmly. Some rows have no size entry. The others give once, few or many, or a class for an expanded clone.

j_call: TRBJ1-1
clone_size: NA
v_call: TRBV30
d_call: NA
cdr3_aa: CAWDSGVWTEAFF
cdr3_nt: TGTGCCTGGGATTCAGGGGTGTGGACTGAAGCTTTCTTT

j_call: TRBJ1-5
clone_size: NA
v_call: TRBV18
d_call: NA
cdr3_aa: CASSESDQPQHF
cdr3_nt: TGTGCCAGCTCAGAGTCCGACCAGCCCCAGCATTTT

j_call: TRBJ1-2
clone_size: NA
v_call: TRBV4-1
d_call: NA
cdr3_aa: CASSQMAGVSSYGYTF
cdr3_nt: TGCGCCAGCAGCCAAATGGCGGGGGTTAGTAGCTATGGCTACACCTTC

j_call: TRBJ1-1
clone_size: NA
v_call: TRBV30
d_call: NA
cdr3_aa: CAWSSGGGTEAFF
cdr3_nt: TGTGCCTGGAGTTCTGGTGGGGGCACTGAAGCTTTCTTT

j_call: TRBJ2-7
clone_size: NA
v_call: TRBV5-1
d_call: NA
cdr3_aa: CASSLGGISYEQYF
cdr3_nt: TGCGCCAGCAGCTTGGGCGGGATTTCCTACGAGCAGTACTTC

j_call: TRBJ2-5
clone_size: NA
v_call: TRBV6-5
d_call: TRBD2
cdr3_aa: CASRPPLAAKETQYF
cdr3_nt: TGTGCCAGCAGACCTCCTCTAGCGGCTAAAGAGACCCAGTACTTC

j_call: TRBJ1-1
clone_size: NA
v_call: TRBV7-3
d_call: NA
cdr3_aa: CASSLGTSSNTEAFF
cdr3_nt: TGTGCCAGCAGCCTCGGGACTTCTTCGAACACTGAAGCTTTCTTT

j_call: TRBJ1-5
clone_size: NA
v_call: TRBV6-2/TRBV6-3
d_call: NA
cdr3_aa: CASSYNDNSNQPQHF
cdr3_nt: TGTGCCAGCAGTTATAACGATAATAGCAATCAGCCCCAGCATTTT

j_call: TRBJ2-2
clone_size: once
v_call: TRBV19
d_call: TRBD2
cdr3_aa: CASSKHTGLANKYSGELFF
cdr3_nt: TGTGCCAGTAGTAAACACACGGGACTAGCGAACAAGTATTCCGGGGAGCTGTTTTTT

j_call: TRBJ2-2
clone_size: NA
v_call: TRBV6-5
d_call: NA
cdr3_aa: CASSSTGELFF
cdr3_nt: TGTGCCAGCAGTTCGACCGGGGAGCTGTTTTTT

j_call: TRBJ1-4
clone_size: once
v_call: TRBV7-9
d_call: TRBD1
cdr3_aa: CASSITGGLSNEKLFF
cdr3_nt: TGTGCCAGCAGCATCACAGGGGGCCTTTCTAATGAAAAACTGTTTTTT

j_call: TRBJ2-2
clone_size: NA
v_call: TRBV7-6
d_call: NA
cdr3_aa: CASSAGLSTGELFF
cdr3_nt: TGTGCCAGCAGCGCGGGTCTCTCGACCGGGGAGCTGTTTTTT

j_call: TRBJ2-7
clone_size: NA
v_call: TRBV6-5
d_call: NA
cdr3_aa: CASSSTLAQDF
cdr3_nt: TGTGCCAGCAGTTCGACCCTGGCTCAGGACTTC

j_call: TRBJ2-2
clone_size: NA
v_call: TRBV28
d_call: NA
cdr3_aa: CASSYRAEAGELFF
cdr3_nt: TGTGCCAGCAGTTATAGAGCGGAGGCCGGGGAGCTGTTTTTT

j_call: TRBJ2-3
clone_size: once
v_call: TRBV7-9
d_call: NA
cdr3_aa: CASSLEGLAGSTDTQYF
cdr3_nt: TGTGCCAGCAGCTTAGAAGGTCTGGCGGGAAGCACAGATACGCAGTATTTT

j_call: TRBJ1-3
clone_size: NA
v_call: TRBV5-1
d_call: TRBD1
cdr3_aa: CASSATGTDGNTIYF
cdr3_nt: TGCGCCAGCAGTGCGACAGGGACCGACGGAAACACCATATATTTT

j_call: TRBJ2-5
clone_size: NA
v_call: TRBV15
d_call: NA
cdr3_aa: CATSMGTSRRTQYF
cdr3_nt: TGTGCCACCAGCATGGGAACCTCCCGGCGGACCCAGTACTTC

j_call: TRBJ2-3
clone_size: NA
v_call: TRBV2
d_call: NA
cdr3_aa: CATKPPSSTDTQYF
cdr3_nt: TGTGCCACGAAGCCCCCCTCTAGCACAGATACGCAGTATTTT

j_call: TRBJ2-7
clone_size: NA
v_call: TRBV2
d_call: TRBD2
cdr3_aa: CASSESSGSLYEQYF
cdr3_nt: TGTGCCAGCAGTGAGTCAAGCGGGAGCTTATACGAGCAGTACTTC

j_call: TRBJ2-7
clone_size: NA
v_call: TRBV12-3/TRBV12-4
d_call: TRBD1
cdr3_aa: CASKGDRRNEQYF
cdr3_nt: TGTGCCAGCAAGGGGGACAGGCGAAACGAGCAGTACTTC

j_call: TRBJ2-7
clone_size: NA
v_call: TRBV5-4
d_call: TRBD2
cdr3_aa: CASSLDWTSGRTYEQYF
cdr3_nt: TGTGCCAGCAGCTTGGATTGGACTAGCGGGAGGACCTACGAGCAGTACTTC

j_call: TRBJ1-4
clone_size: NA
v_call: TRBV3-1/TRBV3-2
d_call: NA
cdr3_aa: CASSQDTANEKLFF
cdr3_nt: TGTGCCAGCAGCCAAGATACTGCTAATGAAAAACTGTTTTTT

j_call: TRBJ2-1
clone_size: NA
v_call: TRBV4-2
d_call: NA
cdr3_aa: CASSHLGLASSYNEQFF
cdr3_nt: TGTGCCAGCAGCCACCTTGGACTGGCCAGCTCCTACAATGAGCAGTTCTTC

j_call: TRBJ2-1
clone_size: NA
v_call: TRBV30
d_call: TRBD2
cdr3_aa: CASQAHWREGYNEQFF
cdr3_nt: TGTGCCTCCCAGGCCCACTGGCGGGAGGGGTACAATGAGCAGTTCTTC

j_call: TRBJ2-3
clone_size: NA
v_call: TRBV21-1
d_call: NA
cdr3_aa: CASSSTDTQYF
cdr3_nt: TGTGCCAGCAGCAGCACAGATACGCAGTATTTT

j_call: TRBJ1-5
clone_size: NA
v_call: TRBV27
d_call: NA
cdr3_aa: CPDQPQHF
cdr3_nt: TGTCCGGATCAGCCCCAGCATTTT

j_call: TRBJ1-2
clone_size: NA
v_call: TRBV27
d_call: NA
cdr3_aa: CASSSVGSSNYGYTF
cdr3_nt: TGTGCCAGCAGTTCTGTCGGGAGCTCTAACTATGGCTACACCTTC

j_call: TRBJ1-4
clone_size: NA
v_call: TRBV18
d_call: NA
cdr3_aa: CASSQRGIRADNEKLFF
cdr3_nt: TGTGCCAGCTCACAGCGGGGGATAAGGGCTGATAATGAAAAACTGTTTTTT

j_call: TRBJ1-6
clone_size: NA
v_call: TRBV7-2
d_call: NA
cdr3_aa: CASTPHRTVNSPLHF
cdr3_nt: TGTGCCAGCACCCCCCATAGGACGGTGAATTCACCCCTCCACTTT

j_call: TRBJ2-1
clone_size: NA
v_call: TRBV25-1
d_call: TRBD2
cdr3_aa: CASKGLADYNEQFF
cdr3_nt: TGTGCCAGCAAGGGACTAGCGGATTACAATGAGCAGTTCTTC

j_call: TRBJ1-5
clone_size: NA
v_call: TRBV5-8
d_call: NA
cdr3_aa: CASSLGSGGYNQPQHF
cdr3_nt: TGTGCCAGCAGCTTGGGAAGTGGAGGGTACAATCAGCCCCAGCATTTT

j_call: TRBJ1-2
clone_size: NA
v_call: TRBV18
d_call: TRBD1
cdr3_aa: CASSPPKTGNGYTF
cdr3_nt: TGTGCCAGCTCACCACCGAAGACAGGGAATGGCTACACCTTC

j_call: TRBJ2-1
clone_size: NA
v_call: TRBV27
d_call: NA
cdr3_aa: CASSLRGLNEQFF
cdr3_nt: TGTGCCAGCAGCCTCCGCGGGTTAAATGAGCAGTTCTTC

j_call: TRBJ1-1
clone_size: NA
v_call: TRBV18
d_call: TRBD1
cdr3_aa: CASSPTMTGGGTEAFF
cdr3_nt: TGTGCCAGCTCACCAACCATGACAGGGGGCGGCACTGAAGCTTTCTTT

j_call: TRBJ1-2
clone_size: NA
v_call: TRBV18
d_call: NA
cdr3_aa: CASSLEQDYGYTF
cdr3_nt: TGTGCCAGCTCACTAGAACAGGACTATGGCTACACCTTC

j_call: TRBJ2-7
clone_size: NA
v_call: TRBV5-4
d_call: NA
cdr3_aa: CASSLGAAANPYEQCF
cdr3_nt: TGTGCCAGCAGCCTCGGGGCAGCAGCGAATCCCTACGAGCAGTGCTTC

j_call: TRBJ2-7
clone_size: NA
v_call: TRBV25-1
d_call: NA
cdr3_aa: CASSEWGSDGTYEQYF
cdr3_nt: TGTGCCAGCAGTGAATGGGGAAGCGACGGCACCTACGAGCAGTACTTC

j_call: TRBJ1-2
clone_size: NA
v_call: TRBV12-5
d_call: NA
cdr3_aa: CASGLRLRDYGYTF
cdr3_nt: TGTGCTAGTGGTTTGCGCCTCCGGGACTATGGCTACACCTTC

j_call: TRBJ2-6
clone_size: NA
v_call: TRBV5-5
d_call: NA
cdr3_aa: CASSLGHSGANVLTF
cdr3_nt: TGTGCCAGCAGCTTAGGGCACTCTGGGGCCAACGTCCTGACTTTC

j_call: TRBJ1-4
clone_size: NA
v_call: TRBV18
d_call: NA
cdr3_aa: CASSPGISNEKLFF
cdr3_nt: TGTGCCAGCTCACCTGGTATATCTAATGAAAAACTGTTTTTT

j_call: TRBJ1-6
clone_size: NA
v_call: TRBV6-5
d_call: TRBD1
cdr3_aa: CASRRDRGWNSPLHF
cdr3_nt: TGTGCCAGCAGGCGGGACAGGGGCTGGAATTCACCCCTCCACTTT

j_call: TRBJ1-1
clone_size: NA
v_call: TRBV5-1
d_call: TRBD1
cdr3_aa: CASQPGGMNTEAFF
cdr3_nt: TGCGCCAGCCAACCAGGGGGAATGAACACTGAAGCTTTCTTT

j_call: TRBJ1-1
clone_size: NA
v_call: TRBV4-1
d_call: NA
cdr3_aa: CASSQERPGNTEAFF
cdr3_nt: TGCGCCAGCAGCCAAGAACGTCCGGGCAACACTGAAGCTTTCTTT

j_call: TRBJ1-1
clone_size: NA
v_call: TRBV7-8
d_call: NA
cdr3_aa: CASSRNLEAFF
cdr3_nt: TGTGCCAGCAGCAGAAATCTGGAAGCTTTCTTT

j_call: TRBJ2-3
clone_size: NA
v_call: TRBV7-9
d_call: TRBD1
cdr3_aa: CASSLAGDRDPDTQYF
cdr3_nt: TGTGCCAGCAGCCTCGCCGGGGACAGGGACCCAGATACGCAGTATTTT

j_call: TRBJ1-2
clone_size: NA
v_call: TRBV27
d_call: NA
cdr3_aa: CASSTRPFYGYTF
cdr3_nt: TGTGCCAGCAGTACACGGCCTTTCTATGGCTACACCTTC

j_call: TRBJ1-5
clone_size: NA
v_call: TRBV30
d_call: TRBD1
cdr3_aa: CAWSKGQGLEPQHF
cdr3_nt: TGTGCCTGGAGCAAAGGACAGGGCCTGGAGCCCCAGCATTTT

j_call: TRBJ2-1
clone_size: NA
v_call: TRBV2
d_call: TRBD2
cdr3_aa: CASSELAGDYNEQFF
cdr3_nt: TGTGCCAGCAGTGAATTAGCGGGAGACTACAATGAGCAGTTCTTC

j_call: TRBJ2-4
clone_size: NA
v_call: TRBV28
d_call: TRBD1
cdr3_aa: CASADGQGVIQYF
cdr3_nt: TGTGCCAGCGCCGACGGGCAGGGGGTTATTCAGTACTTC